This T cell receptor beta chain stems from a study of T-cell memory formation after mild COVID-19. CDR1 and CDR2 (germline): SNHLY, FYNNEI. V lost 4 bases to trimming and J lost 9 bases, with 19 bases between them. The CDR3 is 16 amino acids. Constant-segment-primed 5'RACE gave TCR alpha and TCR beta cDNA libraries with sample barcodes and UMIs. TCRdb reanalysed the 5' RACE reads using MiXCR and keeps one entry per CDR3 protein. The data show fewer than 400,000 distinct CDR3 sequences, about 17% seen once. This clonotype occurred a few times. Its specificity is not known. Study outcomes and limitations: Detection of some responders pre-infection suggested pre-existing cross-reactive memory T cells participated. Clonal second-wave expansions that peaked on day 37 had unconfirmed SARS-CoV-2 specificity.

The V and J genes are TRBV2 and TRBJ1-6; D gene ambiguous. The sample comprised PBMCs or a T cell subset sorted from them (not recorded which). The sequence derives from a man aged 18 to 29 who had mild COVID-19 (a few samples of this study predate the infection). Cell type and time point are not known. CDR3: CASSVSRVASGSPLHF. CDR3 sequence (DNA): TGTGCCAGCAGTGTCTCTCGTGTGGCGTCGGGTTCACCCCTCCACTTT.